This T cell receptor (beta chain) was retrieved from a study of patients with pleural tuberculosis. This clonotype was seen many times. TCRdb itself ran the reads through MiXCR, one entry per CDR3 protein. The table shows just under 30,000 distinct CDR3 sequences, with 18% occurring only once. The germline V and J ends were trimmed by 5 bases and 4 bases, with 15 bases remaining between them. The length of the CDR3 is 14 residues. Germline loops: CDR1 SGHTA, CDR2 FQGNSA. The source is a human donor with pleural tuberculosis. V is TRBV7-2 and J is TRBJ2-7; D might be TRBD1 (5 bases). Sequencing was carried out using peripheral blood. CDR3: CASSTGKGLYEQYF. The DNA of the CDR3 is TGTGCCAGCAGCACAGGCAAGGGGTTATACGAGCAGTACTTC.